This T cell receptor (beta chain) was obtained from a study of shared clonotypes between healthy human individuals. Some clones are missing from TCRdb's copy, which holds only in-frame ones; the method was immunoSEQ multiplex PCR. The profile covers 1.5 million to 1.9 million clones, with about 98% appearing a single time and 0.4% to 0.45% taken by the ten largest. Trimming stripped 3 bases from V and 5 bases from J, with 14 bases between. Germline V gene sequence: CDR1 WSHSY, CDR2 SAAADI. There are 15 residues in the CDR3. The sequencing sample was made of naive CD4+ T cells sorted from blood. Subset denoted: CD45RA+ positively selected. V usage is TRBV10-2 and J usage is TRBJ1-5; D perhaps matches TRBD1 (6 bases). This TCR was recovered from a man aged 25-40 years in good health. The CDR3 DNA follows: TGCGCCAGCAGTGATGCCGGGACAATTGATCAGCCCCAGCATTTT. It codes for CASSDAGTIDQPQHF.